This T cell receptor (beta chain) emerged from a study of T cell repertoires in cytomegalovirus infection. Across the study: Public TCR beta signatures marked donors with CMV infection and the matching HLA.

Study-level results: In two of eight donors, the top clonotype was HLA-C-restricted CMV-specific. Carriage of CMV together with the relevant HLA was identifiable through cumulative public TCR beta family frequency.

TCRdb fed the reads into MiXCR, producing one record per CDR3 protein. This sample yields a few hundred thousand distinct CDR3 sequences, of which roughly 43% are seen a single time; about 48% belongs to the top ten. This clonotype came up a few times. The antigen is undetermined. The CDR3 contains 15 residues. V shed 4 bases and J shed 3 bases, with 15 bases lying between them. The genes are TRBV12-3 or TRBV12-4 and TRBJ1-2; D is possibly TRBD1 (6 bases). The sequence derives from a human donor in good health (CMV status not recorded). Some clones in this sample may be carry-over from other donors' samples. The source material was cultured PBMCs, sampled from culture after CMV antigen stimulation. The CDR3 coding sequence is TGTGCCAGCAGTTCATCGGGGGGGCGCGACTATGGCTACACCTTC. Amino acids: CASSSSGGRDYGYTF.